Presented here are 8 T cell receptor beta chains from one specimen sequenced in a study of cytomegalovirus exposure and HLA in healthy donors. Both 60 Vbeta primers and 13 Jbeta primers went into the PCR. TCRdb's copy holds only in-frame clones and misses some; the assay was immunoSEQ multiplex PCR. Its clone listing holds around 70,000 clones. Sequenced input: PBMCs. All receptors come from a woman aged 35 to 49 in good health and CMV-seropositive.

The genes are TRBV7-6 and TRBJ2-5; tentative D call: TRBD2 (6 bases). V was trimmed by 3 bases and J by 4 bases, leaving 12 bases between them. Germline V gives CDR1 SGHVS, CDR2 FNYEAQ. The CDR3 has 14 amino acids. The CDR3 DNA follows: TGTGCCAGCAGCTTGGACTATTCTAGAGAGACCCAGTACTTC. Its translation: CASSLDYSRETQYF.

The chain is built from TRBV10-1 and TRBJ1-2; a weak D match, TRBD1 (5 bases). CDR3 size: 16 residues. V was pared by 6 bases and J by 4 bases, with 21 bases between. CDR1 and CDR2 from the germline V gene are WNHNN and SYGVQD (reference sequence). The CDR3: CASRSTQGAPLYGYTF. The DNA of the CDR3 is TGCGCCAGCAGGAGCACACAAGGGGCGCCCCTCTATGGCTACACCTTC.

The rearrangement uses TRBV7-8 and TRBJ2-2; D not resolved. The CDR3 has 14 residues. V dropped 1 base and J dropped 2 bases, with 5 bases sitting between them. Germline V lookup: CDR1 SGHVS, CDR2 FQNEAQ. The CDR3 bases are TGTGCCAGCAGCTTAGGGGCAAACACCGGGGAGCTGTTTTTT. This codes for CASSLGANTGELFF.

Points on this clone: Given the absence of the conserved phenylalanine or tryptophan at the CDR3 end, a read error is likely. This chain links TRBV7-8 with TRBJ2-7; 8 bases line up with TRBD2. Germline trimming cut 4 bases from V and 5 bases from J; bases unmatched to any gene: 13. Germline values: CDR1 SGHVS, CDR2 FQNEAQ. CDR3 length equals 16 residues. CDR3 sequence reads: CASSSPTSGFSDEQYS. The CDR3 nucleotides read TGTGCCAGCAGCTCGCCCACTAGCGGTTTCTCGGACGAGCAGTACTCC.

The J gene is TRBJ1-2, the V gene TRBV28, with D perhaps TRBD1 (5 bases). V shed 4 bases and J shed 6 bases, with 18 bases lying between them. Germline assignment: CDR1 MDHEN and CDR2 SYDVKM. The CDR3 sequence is 15 residues long. CDR3 sequence: CASSSGGSSRNGYTF. Written as DNA, the CDR3 is TGTGCCAGCAGTTCCGGGGGGTCATCCAGGAATGGCTACACCTTC.

This chain connects TRBV9 to TRBJ2-1; the D gene is possibly TRBD2 (6 bases). Germline CDR1 is SGDLS and CDR2 is YYNGEE. V was cut by 4 bases and J by 4 bases, with 27 bases left in between. This CDR3 spans 19 amino acids. Here the CDR3 DNA reads TGTGCCAGCAGCATAGGGGTGAGCGGACTATTAAACAGATACAATGAGCAGTTCTTC. Amino acid sequence: CASSIGVSGLLNRYNEQFF. Full variable domain (outside the CDR3, taken from reference TRBV9 and TRBJ2-1): DSGVTQTPKHLITATGQRVTLRCSPRSGDLSVYWYQQSLDQGLQFLIQYYNGEERAKGNILERFSAQQFPDLHSELNLSSLELGDSALYFCASSIGVSGLLNRYNEQFFGPGTRLTVL.

Note on this clone: Other DNA sequences within the sample encode an identical CDR3. The chain combines TRBV6-4 with TRBJ2-3; the D gene is possibly TRBD2 (7 bases). The CDR3 sequence is 14 residues long. In germline, CDR1 is MRHNA, CDR2 SNTAGT. The germline V and J ends were trimmed by 2 bases and 2 bases, with 8 bases remaining between them. CDR3 DNA: TGTGCCAGCAGTGACGGGGGGGCCACAGATACGCAGTATTTT. It specifies CASSDGGATDTQYF.

The V gene is TRBV11-2, the J gene TRBJ1-2, with a tentative D call TRBD1 (6 bases). Trimming removed 4 bases from V and 3 bases from J, with 18 bases in between. Germline loops: CDR1 SGHAT, CDR2 FQNNGV. This CDR3 contains 16 residues. CDR3 sequence (DNA): TGTGCCAGCAGCTCTCCCGACAGGCGTTTTCACTATGGCTACACCTTC. Its translation: CASSSPDRRFHYGYTF.